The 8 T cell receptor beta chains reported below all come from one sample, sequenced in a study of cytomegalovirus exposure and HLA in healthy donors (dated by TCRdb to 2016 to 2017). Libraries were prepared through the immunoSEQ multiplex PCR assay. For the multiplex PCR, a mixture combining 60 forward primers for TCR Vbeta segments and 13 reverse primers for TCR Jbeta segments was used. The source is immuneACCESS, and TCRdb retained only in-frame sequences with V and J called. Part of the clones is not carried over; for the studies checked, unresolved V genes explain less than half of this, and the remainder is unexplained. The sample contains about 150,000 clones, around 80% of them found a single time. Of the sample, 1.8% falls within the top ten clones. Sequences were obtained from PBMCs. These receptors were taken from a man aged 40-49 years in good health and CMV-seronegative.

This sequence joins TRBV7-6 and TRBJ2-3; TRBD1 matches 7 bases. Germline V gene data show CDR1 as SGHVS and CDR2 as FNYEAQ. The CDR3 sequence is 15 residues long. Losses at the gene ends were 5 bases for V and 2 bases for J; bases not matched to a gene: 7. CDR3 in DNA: TGTGCCAGCAGCCTCAGGGACAGTCACACAGATACGCAGTATTTT. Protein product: CASSLRDSHTDTQYF.

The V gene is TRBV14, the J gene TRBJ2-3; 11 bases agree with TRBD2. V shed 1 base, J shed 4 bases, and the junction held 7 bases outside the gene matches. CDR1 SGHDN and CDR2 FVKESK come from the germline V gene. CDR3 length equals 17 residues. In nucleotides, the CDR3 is TGTGCCAGCAGCCAAGGTCTAGCGGGAGGAGGGGCAGATACGCAGTATTTT. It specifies CASSQGLAGGGADTQYF.

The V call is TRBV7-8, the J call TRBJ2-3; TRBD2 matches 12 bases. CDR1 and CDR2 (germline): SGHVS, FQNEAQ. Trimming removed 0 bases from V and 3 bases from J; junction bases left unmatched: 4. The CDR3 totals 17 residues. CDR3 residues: CASSLATSGSYTDTQYF. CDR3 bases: TGTGCCAGCAGCTTAGCGACTAGCGGGAGTTATACAGATACGCAGTATTTT. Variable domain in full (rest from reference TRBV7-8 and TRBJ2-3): GAGVSQSPRYKVAKRGQDVALRCDPISGHVSLFWYQQALGQGPEFLTYFQNEAQLDKSGLPSDRFFAERPEGSVSTLKIQRTQQEDSAVYLCASSLATSGSYTDTQYFGPGTRLTVL.

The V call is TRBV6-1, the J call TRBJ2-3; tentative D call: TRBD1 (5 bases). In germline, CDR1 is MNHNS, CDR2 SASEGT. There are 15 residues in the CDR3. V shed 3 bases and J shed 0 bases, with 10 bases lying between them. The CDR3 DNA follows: TGTGCCAGCAGTGAGGATGCAGGGAGCACAGATACGCAGTATTTT. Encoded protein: CASSEDAGSTDTQYF.

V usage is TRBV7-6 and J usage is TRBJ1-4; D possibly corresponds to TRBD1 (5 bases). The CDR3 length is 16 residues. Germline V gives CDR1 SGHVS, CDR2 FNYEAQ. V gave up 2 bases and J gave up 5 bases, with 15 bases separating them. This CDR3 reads CASSLTVRGANEKLFF. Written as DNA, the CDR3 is TGTGCCAGCAGCTTAACGGTCCGTGGGGCGAATGAAAAACTGTTTTTT.

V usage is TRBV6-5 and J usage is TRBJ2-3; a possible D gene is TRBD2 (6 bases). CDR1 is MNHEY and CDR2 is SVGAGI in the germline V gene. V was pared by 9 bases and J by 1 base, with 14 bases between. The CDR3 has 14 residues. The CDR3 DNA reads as TGTGCCAGTGGACGCGGGATGGGCACAGATACGCAGTATTTT. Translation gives CASGRGMGTDTQYF.

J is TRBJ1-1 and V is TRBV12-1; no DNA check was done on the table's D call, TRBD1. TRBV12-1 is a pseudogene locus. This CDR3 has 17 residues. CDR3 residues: CASSSVPGHRMNTEAFF. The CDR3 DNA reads TGTGCCAGCAGCTCGGTGCCGGGACATCGGATGAACACTGAAGCTTTCTTT.

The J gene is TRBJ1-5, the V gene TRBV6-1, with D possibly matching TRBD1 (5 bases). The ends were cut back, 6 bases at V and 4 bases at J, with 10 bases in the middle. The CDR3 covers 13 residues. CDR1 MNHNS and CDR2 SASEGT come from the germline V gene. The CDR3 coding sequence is TGTGCCAGCAGCAAAGGGGAAAATCAGCCCCAGCATTTT. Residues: CASSKGENQPQHF.